Below, one TCR beta chain is given with its context. The entry originates in a study of blood T cell repertoires in COVID-19. Background on the study: Italy, Spain and the United States were the sources of the convalescent and acute COVID-19 samples. Sample material is recorded as cDNA or gDNA derived from T cells, B-cell-depleted T cells, or PBMCs.

CDR1 is KGHSH and CDR2 is LQKENI in the germline V gene. The CDR3 is 15 residues long. V dropped 2 bases and J dropped 1 base, with 8 bases sitting between them. In the original analysis: Amplification of reference gene primers was used by the study to estimate nucleated cell counts. Only in-frame clones appear in the TCRdb table, and some are missing; sequencing was by immunoSEQ multiplex PCR. Clonal size and the V and J genes are those of that table, whereas D and trimming came from the DNA. The sample contains 170,000 or so clones, about nine tenths of which appear only once. The receptor was derived from a woman younger than 35 who had recovered from COVID-19. Sequenced input: PBMCs or T cells enriched from blood (not recorded which). The gene calls are TRBV18 and TRBJ2-2; D is uncertain. The chain's CDR3 is CASSPGPRNTGELFF. The CDR3 bases are TGTGCCAGCTCACCAGGGCCGCGGAACACCGGGGAGCTGTTTTTT.